These 25 T cell receptor beta chains were sequenced from one sample in a study of T cell responses to AZD1222 COVID-19 vaccine. Sequencing was performed with immunoSEQ multiplex PCR; in TCRdb, only in-frame clones are kept and a portion is missing. The data hold about 160,000 clones, with around 92% observed a single time. This specimen was peripheral blood, taken on day 0 of MenACWY control vaccination. Source of these receptors: an adult in good health.

Here the CDR3 reads CASSYLPMTSGNTIYF. Here the CDR3 DNA reads TGTGCCAGCAGTTACTTACCGATGACCTCTGGAAACACCATATATTTT. V gene TRBV6-6 combines with J gene TRBJ1-3, with D hard to call. Looked up from germline, CDR1 is MNHNY and CDR2 is SVGAGI (reference sequence). Trimming cost V 1 base and J 0 bases, with 10 bases left between them. This CDR3 has 16 amino acids.

This clone is a singleton in its sample. The chain combines TRBV3-1 (or the pseudogene TRBV3-2) with TRBJ2-1; a possible D gene is TRBD1 (5 bases). V was clipped by 5 bases and J by 7 bases, with 12 bases between them. Germline CDR1 LGHDT, CDR2 YNNKEL (reference sequence). The CDR3 is made up of 13 amino acids. The CDR3 is CASSFRVGNEQFF. In nucleotides, the CDR3 is TGTGCCAGCAGCTTCAGGGTAGGGAATGAGCAGTTCTTC.

The gene calls are TRBV5-1 and TRBJ2-1; 13 bases line up with TRBD2. This CDR3 has 15 amino acids. V lost 4 bases, J lost 12 bases, and 10 bases stayed unmatched. Per the germline V gene, CDR1 is SGHRS and CDR2 is YFSETQ. The CDR3: CASSIGTSGKAAQFF. CDR3 in DNA: TGCGCCAGCAGCATAGGGACTAGCGGGAAAGCTGCGCAGTTCTTC. Based on the CDR3 plus reference TRBV5-1 and TRBJ2-1, the full variable domain is KAGVTQTPRYLIKTRGQQVTLSCSPISGHRSVSWYQQTPGQGLQFLFEYFSETQRNKGNFPGRFSGRQFSNSRSEMNVSTLELGDSALYLCASSIGTSGKAAQFFGPGTRLTVL.

This chain links TRBV4-2 with TRBJ1-2, with a weak D call TRBD1 (6 bases). V lost 1 base and J lost 0, with 15 bases in between. The CDR3 extends over 17 amino acids. The germline CDR1 and CDR2 sequences are LGHNA and YNFKEQ. The CDR3 spells CASSQAGGQIANYGYTF. Written as DNA, the CDR3 is TGTGCCAGCAGCCAAGCCGGGGGGCAGATCGCTAACTATGGCTACACCTTC.

The chain employs TRBV28 and TRBJ2-3, with D possibly TRBD2 on 6 matching bases. V lost 5 bases, J lost 2 bases, and 14 bases lay in between. Per germline, CDR1 MDHEN and CDR2 SYDVKM. There are 15 residues in the CDR3. The CDR3 protein is CASSNPGTLTDTQYF. The DNA of the CDR3 is TGTGCCAGCAGTAACCCCGGGACTCTCACAGATACGCAGTATTTT.

The chain has TRBV28 and TRBJ2-2, with TRBD2 matching 7 bases. Looked up from germline, CDR1 is MDHEN and CDR2 is SYDVKM. The J segment lost 5 bases and the V segment lost 1 base, leaving 4 bases of the junction unmatched. The CDR3 spans 15 residues. CDR3 in amino acids: CASSLLLAATGELFF. CDR3 nucleotides: TGTGCCAGCAGTTTATTGCTAGCGGCTACCGGGGAGCTGTTTTTT. The full variable domain, rest sourced from reference TRBV28 and TRBJ2-2, is DVKVTQSSRYLVKRTGEKVFLECVQDMDHENMFWYRQDPGLGLRLIYFSYDVKMKEKGDIPEGYSVSREKKERFSLILESASTNQTSMYLCASSLLLAATGELFFGEGSRLTVL.

This chain uses TRBV7-6 with TRBJ2-1, with TRBD2 identical over 14 bases. CDR1 and CDR2 (germline): SGHVS, FNYEAQ. The CDR3 is made up of 15 amino acids. Trimming took 4 bases from V and 12 from J; bases not matched to a gene: 8. The CDR3 loop is CASSSGLAGGRVQFF. In nucleotides, the CDR3 is TGTGCCAGCAGCTCCGGACTAGCGGGAGGAAGAGTGCAGTTCTTC.

The chain couples TRBV2 to TRBJ2-1; TRBD2 matches at 8 bases. The V gene's germline CDR1 is SNHLY and CDR2 FYNNEI. With 8 bases clipped from V and 7 bases from J, the junction kept 7 bases outside the gene matches. This CDR3 contains 13 residues. CDR3 protein: CASGTSGGNEQFF. In nucleotides, the CDR3 is TGTGCCAGCGGAACTAGCGGAGGGAATGAGCAGTTCTTC.

This chain uses TRBV7-9 with TRBJ2-6, with 10 bases aligning to TRBD1. There are 17 residues in the CDR3. CDR1 and CDR2 from the germline V gene are SEHNR and FQNEAQ (reference sequence). V lost 1 base, J lost 0 bases, and 0 bases stayed unmatched. This CDR3 is CASSLGTGGSGANVLTF. CDR3 DNA sequence: TGTGCCAGCAGCTTAGGGACAGGGGGCTCTGGGGCCAACGTCCTGACTTTC.

The chain employs TRBV19 and TRBJ1-2, with D possibly TRBD1 on 6 matching bases. CDR1 LNHDA and CDR2 SQIVND come from the germline V gene (reference sequence). V was pared by 4 bases and J by 0 bases, with 9 bases between. There are 14 residues in the CDR3. The CDR3 nucleotides are TGTGCCAGTAGTAAACAGGGAACTAACTATGGCTACACCTTC. Its translation is CASSKQGTNYGYTF.

The J gene is TRBJ1-2, the V gene TRBV4-2; 8 bases are a match to TRBD1. The CDR3 length is 15 residues. V shed 1 base and J 4 bases; nucleotides not matched to a gene: 5. The germline V gene encodes CDR1 LGHNA and CDR2 YNFKEQ. The CDR3 spells CASSQGTGLTYGYTF. For the CDR3, the DNA is TGTGCCAGCAGCCAAGGGACAGGGCTCACCTATGGCTACACCTTC.

The genes are TRBV20-1 and TRBJ1-2; 11 positions agree with TRBD1. CDR1 and CDR2 (germline): DFQATT, SNEGSKA (reference sequence). With V trimmed by 6 bases and J by 10 bases, 4 bases remained unmatched. The CDR3 spans 11 residues. The DNA of the CDR3 is TGCAGTGCCAGGGACAGGGGGTACTACACCTTC. Protein product: CSARDRGYYTF.

With respect to this clone: The same CDR3 arises from other DNA sequences in this sample as well. The chain recombines TRBV19 with TRBJ1-1; a weak D match, TRBD1 (5 bases). Germline-derived CDR1 and CDR2 are LNHDA and SQIVND (reference sequence). The CDR3 sequence is 14 residues long. The V end lost 4 bases, the J end lost 0 bases, and 9 bases lay between the germline ends. The CDR3 DNA reads TGTGCCAGTAGTACCGGACATTTGAACACTGAAGCTTTCTTT. The encoded protein is CASSTGHLNTEAFF.

This chain links TRBV30 with TRBJ1-1; D is undetermined. V was pared by 7 bases and J by 5 bases, with 11 bases between. The CDR3 extends over 11 amino acids. Germline values: CDR1 GTSNPN, CDR2 SVGIG (reference sequence). CDR3 amino acids: CALEGGTEAFF. Here the CDR3 DNA reads TGTGCCTTGGAGGGCGGGACTGAAGCTTTCTTT.

The chain is built from TRBV7-2 and TRBJ1-5; D unclear. Per germline, CDR1 SGHTA and CDR2 FQGNSA. The CDR3 has 14 residues. V gave up 0 bases and J gave up 3 bases, with 6 bases separating them. The CDR3 here is CASSLAGPNQPQHF. Written as DNA, the CDR3 is TGTGCCAGCAGCTTAGCAGGGCCCAATCAGCCCCAGCATTTT. Full variable domain (rest looked up from reference TRBV7-2 and TRBJ1-5): GAGVSQSPSNKVTEKGKDVELRCDPISGHTALYWYRQSLGQGLEFLIYFQGNSAPDKSGLPSDRFSAERTGGSVSTLTIQRTQQEDSAVYLCASSLAGPNQPQHFGDGTRLSIL.

The gene calls are TRBV27 and TRBJ2-7, with 14 bases aligning to TRBD2. Per the germline V gene, CDR1 is MNHEY and CDR2 is SMNVEV (reference sequence). The CDR3 covers 12 residues. V was pared by 8 bases and J by 9 bases, with 3 bases of the junction left unmatched. The CDR3 region is CASRLAGGLQYF. The CDR3 DNA is TGTGCCAGCCGACTAGCGGGAGGGTTGCAGTACTTC.

The CDR3 DNA reads TGTGCCAGCAGCTTAGCACAAGGGGACAAGGGCTACACCTTC. Amino acids: CASSLAQGDKGYTF. V usage is TRBV7-9 and J usage is TRBJ1-2; tentative D call: TRBD1 (6 bases). This CDR3 region has 14 residues. Looked up from germline, CDR1 is SEHNR and CDR2 is FQNEAQ (reference sequence). The V end was cut by 0 bases, the J end by 8 bases, with 13 bases between.

This chain links TRBV5-6 with TRBJ1-1; perhaps TRBD1 as D (6 bases). In germline, CDR1 is SGHDT, CDR2 YYEEEE. This CDR3 contains 14 residues. V lost 2 bases to trimming and J lost 4 bases, with 12 bases between them. The CDR3 DNA reads as TGTGCCAGCAGCTTCCAGGGGCGGGGCACTGAAGCTTTCTTT. This translates into CASSFQGRGTEAFF.

This clone has a single count. The rearrangement joins TRBV7-2 to TRBJ1-5; unclear D gene. The CDR3 has 14 residues. The germline V and J ends were trimmed by 2 bases and 6 bases, with 11 bases remaining between them. The germline V gene encodes CDR1 SGHTA and CDR2 FQGNSA. The CDR3 reads CASSLSGVGQPQHF. The CDR3 DNA reads TGTGCCAGCAGCTTATCGGGTGTAGGTCAGCCCCAGCATTTT.

The J gene is TRBJ2-1, the V gene TRBV2; tentatively, D is TRBD1 (5 bases). This CDR3 has 13 residues. Germline loops: CDR1 SNHLY, CDR2 FYNNEI. Trimming cost V 8 bases and J 3 bases, with 11 bases left between them. The CDR3 nucleotides are TGTGCCAGCGTACAGGTCGTCTACAATGAGCAGTTCTTC. This sequence encodes CASVQVVYNEQFF.

The chain links TRBV9 to TRBJ2-1, with TRBD2 matching over 8 bases. From germline, CDR1 is SGDLS and CDR2 YYNGEE. The CDR3 length is 15 residues. Trimming removed 2 bases from V and 2 bases from J; junction bases left unmatched: 3. The CDR3: CASSVATSAYNEQFF. CDR3 DNA: TGTGCCAGCAGCGTTGCGACTAGCGCCTACAATGAGCAGTTCTTC.

J is TRBJ1-4 and V is TRBV18; D gene uncertain. CDR3 length equals 15 residues. Trimming cost V 2 bases and J 5 bases, with 12 bases left between them. Germline CDR1 and CDR2: KGHSH and LQKENI. CDR3 amino acids: CASSPSKGGNEKLFF. The CDR3 bases are TGTGCCAGCTCACCAAGTAAGGGAGGGAATGAAAAACTGTTTTTT. Combining the CDR3 with reference TRBV18 and TRBJ1-4 gives the whole variable domain NAGVMQNPRHLVRRRGQEARLRCSPMKGHSHVYWYRQLPEEGLKFMVYLQKENIIDESGMPKERFSAEFPKEGPSILRIQQVVRGDSAAYFCASSPSKGGNEKLFFGSGTQLSVL.

The V and J genes are TRBV5-1 and TRBJ1-4; D ambiguous. The length of the CDR3 is 15 residues. The ends were cut back, 4 bases at V and 8 bases at J, with 18 bases in the middle. CDR1 and CDR2 from the germline V gene are SGHRS and YFSETQ. CDR3 in DNA: TGCGCCAGCAGCCCACAGACATCCCGCGGCGAAAAACTGTTTTTT. Amino acid sequence: CASSPQTSRGEKLFF.

V is TRBV4-2 and J is TRBJ1-1; TRBD1 might be the D (5 bases). This CDR3 spans 12 amino acids. The germline V gene encodes CDR1 LGHNA and CDR2 YNFKEQ. Trimming took off 4 bases at V and 5 bases at J, with 8 bases between the two ends. The CDR3 spells CASSLRGTEAFF. In nucleotides, the CDR3 is TGTGCCAGCAGCCTCCGGGGGACTGAAGCTTTCTTT.

The table lists this clone with a count of one. The CDR3 region is CASSYSAGSGEQYF. As DNA, the CDR3 is TGTGCCAGCAGTTACTCGGCTGGCTCCGGCGAGCAGTACTTC. The chain combines TRBV6-5 with TRBJ2-7; D not resolved. This CDR3 comprises 14 residues. V lost 0 bases to trimming and J lost 6 bases, with 12 bases between them. Germline V gene sequence: CDR1 MNHEY, CDR2 SVGAGI.